The rows below give T cell receptor beta chains drawn from one sample of a study of CD8+ T cells in alopecia areata. Generated by immunoSEQ multiplex PCR, the TCRdb table keeps only in-frame clones and is missing some. The sample yields about 210,000 clones, 40% to 45% seen once. The sample was CD4+ T cells sorted from blood, taken at approximately week 37, from a patient treated with tofacitinib. These receptors all come from a human donor with alopecia areata. The CDR3 runs from the conserved cysteine through the conserved F or W. The D gene is left open where the match is weak. The size field is filled for only some rows; it gives once, few, many or a size class.

TRBJ2-7 . few TRBV19 CASSIPSRSGSYEQYF TGTGCCAGTAGTATACCCTCTAGGAGCGGGTCCTACGAGCAGTACTTC
TRBJ2-3 . . TRBV7-3 CASSYERIAVGTDTQYF TGTGCCAGCAGCTATGAGAGAATAGCGGTTGGCACAGATACGCAGTATTTT
TRBJ1-1 TRBD1 . TRBV29-1 CSVGKQGGNTEAFF TGCAGCGTGGGGAAACAGGGGGGGAACACTGAAGCTTTCTTT
TRBJ2-5 TRBD1 . TRBV5-1 CASSEGQGGETQYF TGCGCCAGCAGCGAGGGACAGGGAGGAGAGACCCAGTACTTC
TRBJ2-3 . . TRBV6-4 CASSRDSTDTQYF TGTGCCAGCAGTCGGGACAGCACAGATACGCAGTATTTT
TRBJ1-2 . . TRBV5-8 CASSLRQRSNYGYTF TGTGCCAGCAGCTTGAGACAGCGATCTAACTATGGCTACACCTTC
TRBJ2-1 TRBD2 . TRBV25-1 CASRGTSGIYNEQFF TGTGCCAGCAGGGGAACTAGCGGAATTTACAATGAGCAGTTCTTC
TRBJ2-2 TRBD2 . TRBV30 CAWSVGLAPYRGTGELFF TGTGCCTGGAGTGTGGGACTAGCGCCCTATCGTGGCACCGGGGAGCTGTTTTTT
TRBJ2-1 . . TRBV15 CATSRDEWNEQFF TGTGCCACCAGCAGAGATGAATGGAATGAGCAGTTCTTC
TRBJ2-5 TRBD1 . TRBV7-2 CASRPGTGEETQYF TGTGCCAGCAGACCAGGGACAGGGGAAGAGACCCAGTACTTC
TRBJ2-5 . . TRBV5-1 CASSLLLAAETQYF TGCGCCAGCAGCTTGCTACTAGCAGCAGAGACCCAGTACTTC
TRBJ2-6 . many TRBV7-3 CASSLSSFGANVLTF TGTGCCAGCAGCTTAAGTAGCTTTGGGGCCAACGTCCTGACTTTC
TRBJ2-7 . . TRBV27 CASSLRGEQYF TGTGCCAGCAGTTTAAGGGGCGAGCAGTACTTC
TRBJ2-1 . few TRBV7-3 CASSTGLSLNEQFF TGTGCCAGCAGCACCGGACTATCTCTCAATGAGCAGTTCTTC